This TCR beta chain is from a study of identical twins. This CDR3 is 16 amino acids long. Germline V gene lookup returns CDR1 SGHRS and CDR2 YFSETQ. Losses at the gene ends were 0 bases for V and 5 bases for J; bases not matched to a gene: 5. Through template switching, a universal primer site was introduced, and the cDNA contained unique molecular identifiers. TCRdb called the 5' RACE reads again in MiXCR, with one record for every CDR3 protein. The repertoire has fewer than 650,000 distinct CDR3 sequences, just under 10% of them found once; the top ten carry around 3.2%. The same sample was also used in a study of yellow fever vaccine responses in identical twins.

The TCR sequence derives from a woman aged 18-29 years in good health. Specimen: PBMCs. The chain links TRBV5-1 to TRBJ2-1, with 10 bases lining up with TRBD2. For the CDR3, the DNA is TGCGCCAGCAGCTTGGGGATTGGACTAGCGGACAATGAGCAGTTCTTC. It yields the protein CASSLGIGLADNEQFF.